This entry is about one T cell receptor (beta chain). The CDR3 covers 14 residues. The germline CDR1 and CDR2 sequences are SGHRS and YFSETQ. V lost 4 bases and J lost 2; bases outside the gene matches: 4. Clones were read by immunoSEQ multiplex PCR, and TCRdb kept only the in-frame ones, dropping some. This sample has a few hundred thousand clones, with more than 85% found just once. The data originate from a study of blood T cell repertoires in COVID-19. The chain combines TRBV5-1 with TRBJ2-3; 7 nucleotides align to TRBD1. Material for sequencing was PBMCs or T cells enriched from blood (not recorded which). This TCR came from a woman aged 30 to 39 who had recovered from COVID-19. Here the CDR3 reads CASSTGTVTDTQYF. CDR3 nucleotides: TGCGCCAGCAGCACTGGGACAGTCACAGATACGCAGTATTTT.